A selection of T cell receptor beta chains follows, all from one sample in a study of T cell responses to AZD1222 COVID-19 vaccine. The repertoire was sequenced with immunoSEQ multiplex PCR; TCRdb's copy has only in-frame clones and lacks some. The data hold approximately 120,000 clones, with about 89% observed a single time. The source was peripheral blood, collected on day 0 of AZD1222 vaccination. The receptors here all came from an adult in good health. Both conserved end residues are part of each CDR3. A D gene is named only where the DNA matches it firmly. The size entry is marked missing in some rows and otherwise reads once, few, many or a size class.

clone size: .; D gene: TRBD1; J gene: TRBJ2-7; V gene: TRBV9; CDR3 protein: CASSIRDRGYEQYF; CDR3 DNA: TGTGCCAGCAGCATCCGGGACAGGGGATACGAGCAGTACTTC
clone size: .; D gene: .; J gene: TRBJ1-5; V gene: TRBV6-5; CDR3 protein: CASSRPGLNQPQHF; CDR3 DNA: TGTGCCAGCAGCCGTCCGGGACTAAATCAGCCCCAGCATTTT
clone size: .; D gene: .; J gene: TRBJ1-2; V gene: TRBV28; CDR3 protein: CASSLQRGGYTF; CDR3 DNA: TGTGCCAGCAGTTTACAAAGGGGTGGCTACACCTTC
clone size: .; D gene: .; J gene: TRBJ2-7; V gene: TRBV7-3; CDR3 protein: CASSLTGGRDSSYEQYF; CDR3 DNA: TGTGCCAGCAGCTTAACGGGGGGCAGGGACAGCTCCTACGAGCAGTACTTC
clone size: .; D gene: .; J gene: TRBJ1-2; V gene: TRBV6-2/TRBV6-3; CDR3 protein: CASSIQTVHGYTF; CDR3 DNA: TGTGCCAGCAGTATCCAGACGGTCCATGGCTACACCTTC
clone size: few; D gene: .; J gene: TRBJ1-4; V gene: TRBV20-1; CDR3 protein: CSAQKGEKLFF; CDR3 DNA: TGCAGTGCACAAAAAGGTGAAAAACTGTTTTTT
clone size: .; D gene: .; J gene: TRBJ1-2; V gene: TRBV5-6; CDR3 protein: CASSLERKRGYTF; CDR3 DNA: TGTGCCAGCAGCTTGGAGAGGAAAAGAGGCTACACCTTC
clone size: .; D gene: .; J gene: TRBJ2-1; V gene: TRBV7-2; CDR3 protein: CASSLATGSSYNEQFF; CDR3 DNA: TGTGCCAGCAGCTTAGCTACGGGGAGCTCCTACAATGAGCAGTTCTTC
clone size: .; D gene: .; J gene: TRBJ1-5; V gene: TRBV28; CDR3 protein: CASPKTLDSNQPQHF; CDR3 DNA: TGTGCCAGCCCCAAGACATTAGATAGCAATCAGCCCCAGCATTTT
clone size: .; D gene: TRBD1; J gene: TRBJ2-5; V gene: TRBV7-7; CDR3 protein: CASSSDRVGETQYF; CDR3 DNA: TGTGCTAGCAGCTCAGACAGGGTGGGAGAGACCCAGTACTTC
clone size: .; D gene: .; J gene: TRBJ1-1; V gene: TRBV27; CDR3 protein: CASSPQGDGTEAFF; CDR3 DNA: TGTGCCAGCAGTCCCCAGGGCGATGGCACTGAAGCTTTCTTT
clone size: .; D gene: .; J gene: TRBJ1-1; V gene: TRBV5-6; CDR3 protein: CASSLELGGTEAFF; CDR3 DNA: TGTGCCAGCAGCTTGGAATTGGGAGGGACTGAAGCTTTCTTT
clone size: .; D gene: TRBD1; J gene: TRBJ2-7; V gene: TRBV4-2; CDR3 protein: CASSQVSGQGFDEQYF; CDR3 DNA: TGTGCCAGCAGCCAAGTATCGGGACAGGGGTTCGACGAGCAGTACTTC
clone size: .; D gene: TRBD1; J gene: TRBJ1-4; V gene: TRBV24-1; CDR3 protein: CATSPDPGQGKGWANEKLFF; CDR3 DNA: TGTGCCACCAGCCCCGACCCCGGACAGGGGAAGGGATGGGCTAATGAAAAACTGTTTTTT
clone size: .; D gene: .; J gene: TRBJ1-2; V gene: TRBV19; CDR3 protein: CATIASPTANGYTF; CDR3 DNA: TGTGCCACTATTGCGAGCCCCACAGCTAATGGCTACACCTTC